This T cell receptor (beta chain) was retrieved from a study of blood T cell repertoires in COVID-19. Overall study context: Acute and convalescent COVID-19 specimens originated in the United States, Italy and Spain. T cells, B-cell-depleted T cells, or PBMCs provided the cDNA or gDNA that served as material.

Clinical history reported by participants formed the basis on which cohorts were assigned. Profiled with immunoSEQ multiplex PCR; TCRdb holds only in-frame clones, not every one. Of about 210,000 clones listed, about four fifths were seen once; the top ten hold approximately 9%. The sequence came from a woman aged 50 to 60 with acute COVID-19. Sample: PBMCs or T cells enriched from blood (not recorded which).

CDR3 residues: CASARGGRLSEQYF. CDR3 bases: TGTGCTAGTGCCCGAGGCGGGAGATTATCCGAGCAGTACTTC. The chain joins TRBV12-5 to TRBJ2-7; 7 positions agree with TRBD2. Germline-derived CDR1 and CDR2 are LGHNT and FRNRAP. This CDR3 is built from 14 residues. Trimming at V came to 7 bases and at J to 6 bases, leaving 12 bases not matched to a gene.